The sample holds a few counts of the clone carrying this TCR beta chain. The record originates from a study of blood T cell repertoires in COVID-19. TCRdb keeps only in-frame clones here, not all; method: immunoSEQ multiplex PCR. The sample holds a few hundred thousand clones, roughly 85% seen once. The material sequenced was peripheral blood. This TCR was sampled from a woman between 70 and 85 years old with COVID-19, enrolled during active disease.

The CDR3 loop is CASSLSRDRGGGNTIYF. CDR3 DNA sequence: TGTGCCAGCAGCTTGAGCCGGGACCGGGGAGGTGGAAACACCATATATTTT. The chain is built from TRBV5-4 and TRBJ1-3; maybe TRBD1 (5 bases). CDR3 size: 17 residues. Germline loops: CDR1 SGHNT, CDR2 YYREEE (reference sequence). Trimming removed 1 base at V and 3 bases at J, with 17 bases between.